The clone carrying this T cell receptor (beta chain) appeared a single time. Its specificity is not known. Measured with immunoSEQ multiplex PCR; TCRdb has only the in-frame clones, and not every one. The table lists about 8,300 clones, about 86% of them singletons. The CDR3 is made up of 17 amino acids. The V gene end was trimmed by 1 base and the J gene end by 0 bases; junction bases not matched to a gene: 6. Germline CDR1 LGHNA, CDR2 YNFKEQ. The sample is drawn from a study of lymphopenia after photon versus proton radiotherapy. Study conclusions and caveats: Survival link was tested only in deceased patients; proton benefit remains a possibility. After lymphocyte nadir, photon-treated repertoires showed oligoclonal expansion, especially CD8+ Temra. Under photons, naive T cells and diversity fell while effector/memory populations rose. A bigger post-nadir fall in TCR diversity correlated inversely with survival time in deceased patients.

This chain uses TRBV4-2 with TRBJ2-3; 8 nucleotides line up with TRBD2. The sequence came from an elderly man with cholangiocarcinoma. Specimen: peripheral blood, collected from a patient treated with photon-based radiotherapy. The chain's CDR3 is CASSQAPAGASTDTQYF. In DNA, the CDR3 is TGTGCCAGCAGCCAAGCACCAGCGGGGGCCAGCACAGATACGCAGTATTTT.